These T cell receptor beta chains were read from a single sample in a study of identical twins. MiXCR, applied by TCRdb to the 5' RACE reads, yields one record per CDR3 protein. The table lists about 920,000 distinct CDR3 sequences, 9% to 15% of them singletons, with around 1.6% in the top ten. These data are also associated with another study on yellow fever vaccine responses in identical twins.

The sample comprised PBMCs. The receptors were gathered from a woman aged 18-29 years in good health. Both conserved end residues are trimmed from each CDR3.

v_call	j_call	cdr3_aa
TRBV10-3	TRBJ2-2	ATGSDRGHTGELF
TRBV6-2/TRBV6-3	TRBJ2-3	ASGWTSSTDTQY
TRBV24-1	TRBJ2-1	ATSEVQGIYNEQF
TRBV11-1	TRBJ2-3	ASSAAFSTGLAGGVDTQY
TRBV20-1	TRBJ2-2	SARDHGAANTGELF
TRBV5-1	TRBJ2-1	ASSWGQANNEQF
TRBV7-6	TRBJ1-1	ASSLGGLKAEAF
TRBV7-6	TRBJ2-1	ASSFAIAGGYNEQF
TRBV12-3/TRBV12-4	TRBJ2-1	ASSLRDYEQF
TRBV5-1	TRBJ1-6	ASSSAGRTNSPLH
TRBV5-5	TRBJ1-1	ASSLRQVMNTEAF
TRBV20-1	TRBJ2-3	SALQVATNSTDTQY
TRBV7-8	TRBJ2-2	ASQGGRRPQNTGELF
TRBV11-2	TRBJ2-2	ASSPALTGELF
TRBV18	TRBJ2-5	ASSPTGDGVQETQY
TRBV4-1	TRBJ2-3	ASSQQPLLPSSTDTQY
TRBV7-9	TRBJ2-5	ASSEGTSGKETQY
TRBV12-3/TRBV12-4	TRBJ1-4	ASSPTGLSSEKLF
TRBV28	TRBJ2-3	ASRVRLAGGPTDTQY
TRBV28	TRBJ2-7	ASSTGTYEQY
TRBV3-1	TRBJ1-6	ASSQFITVNSPLH
TRBV4-1	TRBJ2-1	ASSQTGTSGNSYNEQF
TRBV5-1	TRBJ2-6	ASSLVSTTLFSGANVLT
TRBV11-2	TRBJ2-3	ASRLGTLAGWGTDTQY
TRBV18	TRBJ2-1	ASSPRLTGTSSYNEQF
TRBV12-3/TRBV12-4	TRBJ1-4	ASSPMTVTTNEKLF
TRBV6-2/TRBV6-3	TRBJ2-3	ASSFDVTGEEPTDTQY
TRBV28	TRBJ2-7	ASSLSQDEQY
TRBV4-1	TRBJ2-7	ASSQDASGRVDIAYEQY
TRBV3-1	TRBJ2-1	ASSQDFGGGHNQQF
TRBV7-3	TRBJ2-1	ASSQSRLAGADNEQF
TRBV12-3/TRBV12-4	TRBJ2-1	ASRSLAGGPDNEQF
TRBV15	TRBJ2-1	ATSRGSSYNEQF
TRBV6-1	TRBJ2-2	ATQGTSGSPGELF
TRBV3-1	TRBJ2-7	ASSHPPSYEQY
TRBV29-1	TRBJ2-2	SVDGLAGGSTGELF
TRBV9	TRBJ2-7	ASSPPPFGRNPYEQY
TRBV6-1	TRBJ1-4	ASSPQGGPGEKLF
TRBV6-5	TRBJ2-7	ASSNSPTGYHEQY
TRBV20-1	TRBJ2-5	SASDDLDQETQY
TRBV29-1	TRBJ2-3	SGGTVDQDTQY
TRBV5-6	TRBJ2-7	ASSLGPDRIYEQY
TRBV27	TRBJ2-2	ASSSRGAINTGELF
TRBV9	TRBJ2-7	ASSLKPGEQY
TRBV7-9	TRBJ1-1	ASQMNTEAF
TRBV20-1	TRBJ1-2	SASRTGGYT